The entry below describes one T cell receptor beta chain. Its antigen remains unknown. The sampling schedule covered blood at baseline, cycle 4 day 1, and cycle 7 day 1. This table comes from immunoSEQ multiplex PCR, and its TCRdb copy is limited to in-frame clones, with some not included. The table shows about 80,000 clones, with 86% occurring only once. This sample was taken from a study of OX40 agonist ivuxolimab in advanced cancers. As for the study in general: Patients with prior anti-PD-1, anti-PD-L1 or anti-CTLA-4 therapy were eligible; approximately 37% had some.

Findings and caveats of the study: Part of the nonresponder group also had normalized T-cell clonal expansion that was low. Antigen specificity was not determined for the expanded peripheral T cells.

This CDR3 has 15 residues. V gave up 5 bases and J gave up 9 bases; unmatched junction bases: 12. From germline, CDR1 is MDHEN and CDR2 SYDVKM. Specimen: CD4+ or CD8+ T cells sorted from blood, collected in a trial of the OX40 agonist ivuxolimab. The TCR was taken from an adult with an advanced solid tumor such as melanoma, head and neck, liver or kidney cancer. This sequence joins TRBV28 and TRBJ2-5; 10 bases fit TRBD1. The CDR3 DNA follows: TGTGCCAGCAGTATGGCCGGGACAGGGGCATTGTCCCAGTACTTC. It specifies CASSMAGTGALSQYF.